Following are 10 T cell receptor beta chains from one sample sequenced in a study of T-cell reconstitution after alpha-beta-depleted transplantation in children. It was with unique molecular identifiers that the TCRbeta library was prepared. MiXCR, run by TCRdb on the PCR reads, gives a single entry per CDR3 protein. The data show 700,000 to 950,000 distinct CDR3 sequences, roughly 16% seen once. The material was PBMCs, mostly from graft donor cells, obtained 360 days after TCRalphabeta/CD19-depleted stem cell transplant. These receptors originate from a male patient younger than 18 who had a stem cell transplant for acute lymphoblastic leukemia, so the T cells may come from the graft donor.

This clonotype was detected ten times or more. V gene TRBV24-1 combines with J gene TRBJ2-3; D might be TRBD1 or TRBD2, each matching 5 bases. The CDR3 contains 15 residues. V gave up 7 bases and J gave up 5 bases, with 18 bases separating them. CDR1 is KGHDR, CDR2 SFDVKD, per germline. This CDR3 reads CATRGPETGVDTQYF. The DNA of the CDR3 is TGTGCCACCAGGGGACCAGAAACCGGGGTAGATACGCAGTATTTT.

This chain links TRBV2 with TRBJ2-1; 9 bases match TRBD1. Germline assignment: CDR1 SNHLY and CDR2 FYNNEI. After removal of 7 bases from V and 10 bases from J, the junction contained 14 bases not matched to a gene. CDR3 size: 15 residues. CDR3 nucleotides: TGTGCCAGCATGCTACAGGGGGCTAGGGGACACGAGCAGTTCTTC. It specifies CASMLQGARGHEQFF.

This clonotype has just a few counts. The chain employs TRBV18 and TRBJ1-3, with 8 bases identical to TRBD1. The CDR3 loop spans 15 amino acids. Germline V lookup: CDR1 KGHSH, CDR2 LQKENI. V lost 3 bases and J lost 8; bases outside the gene matches: 9. Here the CDR3 DNA reads TGTGCCAGCTCACCGATGGACAGGGTGTTGGACACCATATATTTT. Translation gives CASSPMDRVLDTIYF. Variable domain in full (rest from reference TRBV18 and TRBJ1-3): NAGVMQNPRHLVRRRGQEARLRCSPMKGHSHVYWYRQLPEEGLKFMVYLQKENIIDESGMPKERFSAEFPKEGPSILRIQQVVRGDSAAYFCASSPMDRVLDTIYFGEGSWLTVV.

This clonotype was detected ten times or more. In nucleotides, the CDR3 is TGTGCCAGCAGTTTTACGAGGGGAGCCCAAGAGACCCAGTACTTC. Residues: CASSFTRGAQETQYF. The rearrangement uses TRBV27 and TRBJ2-5, with D perhaps TRBD1 or TRBD2 (5 bases each). The V end lost 3 bases, the J end lost 1 base, and 12 bases lay between the germline ends. Germline CDR1 MNHEY, CDR2 SMNVEV (reference sequence). The CDR3 has 15 amino acids.

The sample holds a few counts of this clonotype. The chain joins TRBV5-6 to TRBJ2-1; D is perhaps TRBD1 (5 bases). There are 12 residues in the CDR3. The ends were cut back, 0 bases at V and 13 bases at J, with 11 bases in the middle. Germline CDR1 reads SGHDT; CDR2 reads YYEEEE. The CDR3 reads CASSLARDPQFF. The CDR3, as DNA: TGTGCCAGCAGCTTGGCCAGGGATCCCCAGTTCTTC.

The V and J genes are TRBV5-1 and TRBJ2-5; D perhaps matches TRBD1 (6 bases). The V gene lost 1 base and the J gene lost 5 bases, with 12 bases spanning the gap. Germline V CDR1 and CDR2: SGHRS, YFSETQ. This CDR3 contains 14 residues. The chain's CDR3 is CASSLTYRDETQYF. The CDR3 nucleotides read TGCGCCAGCAGCTTGACGTACAGGGATGAGACCCAGTACTTC.

CDR3 nucleotide sequence: TGTGCCAGCAGTTCCCGCCCGTTCGGGGGGGGTCTTAGTTACGAGCAGTACTTC. Residues: CASSSRPFGGGLSYEQYF. The rearrangement joins TRBV27 to TRBJ2-7; 8 bases align to TRBD2. CDR1 is MNHEY and CDR2 is SMNVEV in the germline V gene (reference sequence). The trim removed 4 bases at V and 4 bases at J, leaving 18 bases unmatched. The CDR3 runs to 18 residues.

This clonotype occurred many times. The chain joins TRBV6-5 to TRBJ2-7; D remains ambiguous. The CDR3 extends over 14 amino acids. Germline-derived CDR1 and CDR2 are MNHEY and SVGAGI. The germline V and J ends were trimmed by 5 bases and 7 bases, with 18 bases remaining between them. CDR3 in amino acids: CASSSRAPPVEQYF. In nucleotides, the CDR3 is TGTGCCAGCAGTAGCCGGGCTCCTCCTGTAGAGCAGTACTTC.

The chain recombines TRBV3-1 with TRBJ2-3; no definite D call. The CDR3 totals 15 residues. Trimming took 0 bases from V and 4 from J, leaving 11 bases between them. Germline loops: CDR1 LGHDT, CDR2 YNNKEL (reference sequence). CDR3 sequence reads: CASSQDPSRPDTQYF. As DNA, the CDR3 is TGTGCCAGCAGCCAAGATCCGTCGAGGCCAGATACGCAGTATTTT.

In its sample, this clonotype was seen a few times. The chain links TRBV4-1 to TRBJ2-1; TRBD2 matches 7 bases. Germline assignment: CDR1 MGHRA and CDR2 YSYEKL. This CDR3 has 17 amino acids. The V gene end was trimmed by 3 bases and the J gene end by 0 bases; junction bases not matched to a gene: 8. The CDR3 DNA sequence: TGCGCCAGCAGCCAGTTACTAGCGACTAGCTCCTACAATGAGCAGTTCTTC. Protein product: CASSQLLATSSYNEQFF.